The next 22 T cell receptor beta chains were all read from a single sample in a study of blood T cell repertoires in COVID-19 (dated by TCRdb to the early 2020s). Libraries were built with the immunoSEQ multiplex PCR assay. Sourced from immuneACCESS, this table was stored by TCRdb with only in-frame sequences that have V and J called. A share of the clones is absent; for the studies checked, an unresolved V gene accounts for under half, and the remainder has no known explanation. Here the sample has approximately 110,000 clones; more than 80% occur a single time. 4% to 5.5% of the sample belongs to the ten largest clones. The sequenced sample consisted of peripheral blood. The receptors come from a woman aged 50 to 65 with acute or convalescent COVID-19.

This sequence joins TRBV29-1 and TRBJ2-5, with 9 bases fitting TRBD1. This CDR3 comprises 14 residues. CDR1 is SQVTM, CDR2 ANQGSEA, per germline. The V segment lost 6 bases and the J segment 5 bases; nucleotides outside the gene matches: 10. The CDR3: CSVQGATAGETQYF. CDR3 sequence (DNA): TGCAGCGTACAGGGGGCGACTGCGGGGGAGACCCAGTACTTC.

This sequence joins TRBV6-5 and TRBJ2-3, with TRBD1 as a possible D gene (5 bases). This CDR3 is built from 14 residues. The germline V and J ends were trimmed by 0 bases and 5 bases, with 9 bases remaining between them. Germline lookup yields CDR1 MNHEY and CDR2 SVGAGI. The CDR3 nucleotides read TGTGCCAGCAGTTACTCCAAGGGGCAAGATACGCAGTATTTT. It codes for CASSYSKGQDTQYF.

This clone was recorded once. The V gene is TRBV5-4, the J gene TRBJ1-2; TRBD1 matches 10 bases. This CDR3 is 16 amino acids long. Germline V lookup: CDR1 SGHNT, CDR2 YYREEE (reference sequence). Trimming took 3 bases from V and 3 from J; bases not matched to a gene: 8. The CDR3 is CASSWSRDRGYYGYTF. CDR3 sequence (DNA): TGTGCCAGCAGCTGGTCCCGGGACAGGGGCTACTATGGCTACACCTTC.

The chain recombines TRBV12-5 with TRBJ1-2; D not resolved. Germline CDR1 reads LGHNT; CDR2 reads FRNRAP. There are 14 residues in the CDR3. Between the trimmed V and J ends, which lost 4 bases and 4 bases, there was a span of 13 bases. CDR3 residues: CASGYEGGFYGYTF. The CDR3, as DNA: TGTGCTAGTGGTTACGAGGGAGGTTTCTATGGCTACACCTTC.

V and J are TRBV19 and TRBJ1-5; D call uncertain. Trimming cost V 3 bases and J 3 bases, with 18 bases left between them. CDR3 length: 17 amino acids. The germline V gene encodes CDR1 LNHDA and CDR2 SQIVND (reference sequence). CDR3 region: CASSIIPPDINNQPQHF. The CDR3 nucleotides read TGTGCCAGTAGTATTATCCCCCCAGACATTAACAATCAGCCCCAGCATTTT.

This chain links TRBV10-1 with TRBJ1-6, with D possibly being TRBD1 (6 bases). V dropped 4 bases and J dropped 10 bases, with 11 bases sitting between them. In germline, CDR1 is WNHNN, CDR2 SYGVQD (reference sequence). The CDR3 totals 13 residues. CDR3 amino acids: CASSGDKSSPLHF. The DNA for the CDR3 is TGCGCCAGCAGTGGGGACAAGTCCTCACCCCTCCACTTT.

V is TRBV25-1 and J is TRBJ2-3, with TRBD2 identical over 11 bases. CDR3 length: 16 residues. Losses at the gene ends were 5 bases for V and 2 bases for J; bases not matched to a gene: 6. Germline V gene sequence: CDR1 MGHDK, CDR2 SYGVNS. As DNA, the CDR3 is TGTGCCAGCAGTTCGTTAGCGGGAGGGGACACAGATACGCAGTATTTT. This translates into CASSSLAGGDTDTQYF. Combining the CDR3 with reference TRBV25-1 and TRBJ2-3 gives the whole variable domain EADIYQTPRYLVIGTGKKITLECSQTMGHDKMYWYQQDPGMELHLIHYSYGVNSTEKGDLSSESTVSRIRTEHFPLTLESARPSHTSQYLCASSSLAGGDTDTQYFGPGTRLTVL.

The chain's CDR3 is CAWSRAGISPLHF. The DNA of the CDR3 is TGTGCCTGGAGTAGGGCAGGGATTTCACCCCTCCACTTT. The J gene is TRBJ1-6, the V gene TRBV30; D possibly corresponds to TRBD1 (5 bases). Trimming took off 2 bases at V and 9 bases at J, with 11 bases between the two ends. The CDR3 consists of 13 residues. From germline, CDR1 is GTSNPN and CDR2 SVGIG (reference sequence).

The CDR3 sequence is CAWSVPHEGRGGYTF. The CDR3 region has the DNA TGTGCCTGGAGTGTACCCCATGAGGGGCGGGGAGGCTACACCTTC. The rearrangement uses TRBV30 and TRBJ1-2; D perhaps matches TRBD1 (5 bases). With 0 bases removed from V and 8 bases from J, the gap between germline ends came to 19 bases. CDR1 is GTSNPN and CDR2 is SVGIG in the germline V gene (reference sequence). The length of the CDR3 is 15 residues.

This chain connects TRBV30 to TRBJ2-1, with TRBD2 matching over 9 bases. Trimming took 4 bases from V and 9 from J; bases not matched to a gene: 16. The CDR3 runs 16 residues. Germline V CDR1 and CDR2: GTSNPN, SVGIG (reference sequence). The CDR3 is CAWTGAWRGGQGEQFF. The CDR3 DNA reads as TGTGCCTGGACAGGAGCTTGGCGGGGGGGCCAAGGTGAGCAGTTCTTC.

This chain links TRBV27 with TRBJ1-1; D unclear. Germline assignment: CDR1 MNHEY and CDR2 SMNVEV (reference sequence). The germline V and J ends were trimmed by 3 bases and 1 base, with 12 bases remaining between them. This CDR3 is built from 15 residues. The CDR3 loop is CASSLVSAGNTEAFF. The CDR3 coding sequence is TGTGCCAGCAGTTTGGTCAGTGCGGGGAACACTGAAGCTTTCTTT.

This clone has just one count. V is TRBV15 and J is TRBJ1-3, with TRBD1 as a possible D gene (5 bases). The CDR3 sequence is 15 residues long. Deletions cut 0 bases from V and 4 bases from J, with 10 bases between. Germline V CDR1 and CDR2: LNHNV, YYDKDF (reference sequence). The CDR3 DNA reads TGTGCCACCAGCAGAGATTGGACATTCGGAAACACCATATATTTT. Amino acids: CATSRDWTFGNTIYF.

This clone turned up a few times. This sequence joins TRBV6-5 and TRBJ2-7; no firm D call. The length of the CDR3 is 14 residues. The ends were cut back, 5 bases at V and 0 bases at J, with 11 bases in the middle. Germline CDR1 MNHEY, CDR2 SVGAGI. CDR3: CASSTQSGSYEQYF. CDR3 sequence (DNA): TGTGCCAGCAGTACACAATCAGGCTCCTACGAGCAGTACTTC.

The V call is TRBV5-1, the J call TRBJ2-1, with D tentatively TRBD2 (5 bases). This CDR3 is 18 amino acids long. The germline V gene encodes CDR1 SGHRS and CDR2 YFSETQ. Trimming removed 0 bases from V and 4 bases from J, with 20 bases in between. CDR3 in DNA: TGCGCCAGCAGCTTGGGAGAGGCGGGCTGGAAGACTTACAATGAGCAGTTCTTC. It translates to CASSLGEAGWKTYNEQFF.

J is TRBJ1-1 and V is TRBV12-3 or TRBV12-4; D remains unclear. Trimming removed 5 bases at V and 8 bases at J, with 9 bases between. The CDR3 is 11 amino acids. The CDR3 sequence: CASSIHREAFF. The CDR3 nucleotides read TGTGCCAGCAGTATCCACAGAGAAGCTTTCTTT.

CDR3 DNA sequence: TGTGCCAGTAGTATCTACAGGGGGGACACTGAAGCTTTCTTT. This codes for CASSIYRGDTEAFF. V is TRBV19 and J is TRBJ1-1, with 8 bases lining up with TRBD1. CDR1 and CDR2 (germline): LNHDA, SQIVND (reference sequence). This CDR3 has 14 amino acids. Trimming cost V 3 bases and J 3 bases; bases outside gene matches: 3. The full variable domain, rest sourced from reference TRBV19 and TRBJ1-1, is DGGITQSPKYLFRKEGQNVTLSCEQNLNHDAMYWYRQDPGQGLRLIYYSQIVNDFQKGDIAEGYSVSREKKESFPLTVTSAQKNPTAFYLCASSIYRGDTEAFFGQGTRLTVV.

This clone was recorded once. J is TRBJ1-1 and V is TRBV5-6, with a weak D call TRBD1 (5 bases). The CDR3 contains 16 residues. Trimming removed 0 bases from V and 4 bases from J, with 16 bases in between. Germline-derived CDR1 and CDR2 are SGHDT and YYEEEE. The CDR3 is CASSLGRGAVSTEAFF. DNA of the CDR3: TGTGCCAGCAGCTTGGGACGCGGGGCTGTTAGCACTGAAGCTTTCTTT.

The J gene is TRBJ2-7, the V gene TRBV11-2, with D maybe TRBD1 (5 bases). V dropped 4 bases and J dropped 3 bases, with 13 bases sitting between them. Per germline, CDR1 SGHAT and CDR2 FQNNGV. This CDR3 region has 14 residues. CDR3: CASSSGHTDYEQYF. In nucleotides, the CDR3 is TGTGCCAGCAGCTCAGGACATACCGACTACGAGCAGTACTTC.

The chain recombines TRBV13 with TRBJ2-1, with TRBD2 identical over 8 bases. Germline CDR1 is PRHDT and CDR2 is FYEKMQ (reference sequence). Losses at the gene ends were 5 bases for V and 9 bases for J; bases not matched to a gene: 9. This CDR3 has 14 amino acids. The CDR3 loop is CASSVGTSYGEQFF. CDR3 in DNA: TGTGCCAGCAGCGTCGGGACTAGTTACGGTGAGCAGTTCTTC.

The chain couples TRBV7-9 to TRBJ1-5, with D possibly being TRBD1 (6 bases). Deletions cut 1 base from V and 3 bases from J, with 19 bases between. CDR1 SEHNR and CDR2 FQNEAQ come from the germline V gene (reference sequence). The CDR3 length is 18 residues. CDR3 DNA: TGTGCCAGCAGCTTAGAACGGGGGGCAAAAGTCTCCAATCAGCCCCAGCATTTT. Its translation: CASSLERGAKVSNQPQHF.

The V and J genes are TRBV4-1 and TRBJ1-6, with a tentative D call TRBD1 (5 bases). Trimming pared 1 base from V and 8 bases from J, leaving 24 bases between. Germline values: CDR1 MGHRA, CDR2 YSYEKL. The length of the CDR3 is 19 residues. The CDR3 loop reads CASSQGGGIGSYFDSPLHF. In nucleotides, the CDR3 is TGCGCCAGCAGCCAAGGCGGGGGGATCGGGTCCTATTTTGATTCACCCCTCCACTTT.

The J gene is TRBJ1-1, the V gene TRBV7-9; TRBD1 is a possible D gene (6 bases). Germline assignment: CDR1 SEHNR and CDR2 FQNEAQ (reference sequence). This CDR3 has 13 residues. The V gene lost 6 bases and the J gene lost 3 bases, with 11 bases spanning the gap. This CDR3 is CASSPSGDTEAFF. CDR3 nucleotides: TGTGCCAGCAGTCCGTCAGGGGACACTGAAGCTTTCTTT.